The rows below give T cell receptor beta chains drawn from one sample of a study of OX40 agonist ivuxolimab in advanced cancers. Assay used: immunoSEQ multiplex PCR; TCRdb lists only in-frame clones, some missing. The data contain 60,000 to 75,000 clones, around 84% of them seen just once; the ten biggest clones take up under 30%. The starting material was CD4+ or CD8+ T cells sorted from blood, obtained in a trial of the OX40 agonist ivuxolimab. The receptor source for this set is an adult with an advanced solid tumor such as melanoma, head and neck, liver or kidney cancer. CDR3s include the opening cysteine and the closing phenylalanine or tryptophan. Fields, in order: D gene, clone size, V gene, J gene, CDR3 protein, CDR3 DNA. A D gene is named only where the DNA matches it firmly. Size values are once, few and many counts, or a class for expanded clones, and some rows have none.

d_call: .; clone_size: .; v_call: TRBV10-3; j_call: TRBJ2-7; cdr3_aa: CAISDLYEQYF; cdr3_nt: TGTGCCATCAGTGATTTGTACGAGCAGTACTTC
d_call: .; clone_size: few; v_call: TRBV2; j_call: TRBJ2-5; cdr3_aa: CASMWVETQYF; cdr3_nt: TGTGCCAGCATGTGGGTCGAGACCCAGTACTTC
d_call: TRBD1; clone_size: once; v_call: TRBV5-1; j_call: TRBJ1-2; cdr3_aa: CASSRGQAKVESYTF; cdr3_nt: TGCGCCAGCAGCAGGGGACAGGCTAAGGTTGAAAGCTACACCTTC
d_call: TRBD1; clone_size: .; v_call: TRBV9; j_call: TRBJ1-3; cdr3_aa: CASSVLPGGEGNTIYF; cdr3_nt: TGTGCCAGCAGCGTCCTTCCAGGGGGGGAAGGAAACACCATATATTTT
d_call: .; clone_size: once; v_call: TRBV7-9; j_call: TRBJ2-1; cdr3_aa: CASNNRGRNEQFF; cdr3_nt: TGTGCCAGCAACAACCGGGGGCGCAATGAGCAGTTCTTC
d_call: TRBD1; clone_size: .; v_call: TRBV4-3; j_call: TRBJ1-4; cdr3_aa: CASSPNRIGQGATNEKLFF; cdr3_nt: TGCGCCAGCAGCCCGAACAGAATCGGACAGGGGGCAACTAATGAAAAACTGTTTTTT
d_call: TRBD1; clone_size: .; v_call: TRBV6-5; j_call: TRBJ2-7; cdr3_aa: CASRGQWEQYF; cdr3_nt: TGTGCCAGCAGGGGACAGTGGGAGCAGTACTTC
d_call: TRBD1; clone_size: few; v_call: TRBV11-3; j_call: TRBJ1-2; cdr3_aa: CASSSGTANYGYTF; cdr3_nt: TGTGCCAGCAGCTCCGGGACAGCTAACTATGGCTACACCTTC
d_call: .; clone_size: .; v_call: TRBV5-5; j_call: TRBJ1-2; cdr3_aa: CASSLEPQGHGYTF; cdr3_nt: TGTGCCAGCAGCTTGGAACCACAGGGTCATGGCTACACCTTC
d_call: .; clone_size: once; v_call: TRBV15; j_call: TRBJ1-5; cdr3_aa: CATSRQSGQPQHF; cdr3_nt: TGTGCCACCAGCAGACAATCGGGGCAGCCCCAGCATTTT
d_call: .; clone_size: .; v_call: TRBV30; j_call: TRBJ1-1; cdr3_aa: CAWTPTLRTEAFF; cdr3_nt: TGTGCCTGGACCCCGACCCTACGCACTGAAGCTTTCTTT
d_call: .; clone_size: .; v_call: TRBV30; j_call: TRBJ2-2; cdr3_aa: CAWSIGGYTGELFF; cdr3_nt: TGTGCCTGGAGCATAGGAGGGTACACCGGGGAGCTGTTTTTT
d_call: .; clone_size: .; v_call: TRBV5-1; j_call: TRBJ1-1; cdr3_aa: CASSFGGRRLNTEAFF; cdr3_nt: TGCGCCAGCAGCTTCGGGGGCCGCAGGTTGAACACTGAAGCTTTCTTT
d_call: .; clone_size: .; v_call: TRBV27; j_call: TRBJ1-1; cdr3_aa: CASSLLSGDTEAFF; cdr3_nt: TGTGCCAGCAGTTTACTGAGTGGTGACACTGAAGCTTTCTTT
d_call: .; clone_size: few; v_call: TRBV5-1; j_call: TRBJ1-1; cdr3_aa: CASSLDRYPAFF; cdr3_nt: TGCGCCAGCAGCTTGGACCGATACCCAGCTTTCTTT
d_call: TRBD1; clone_size: once; v_call: TRBV30; j_call: TRBJ2-5; cdr3_aa: CAWIPREDRGQETQYF; cdr3_nt: TGTGCCTGGATCCCGCGCGAGGACAGGGGGCAAGAGACCCAGTACTTC
d_call: TRBD1; clone_size: .; v_call: TRBV28; j_call: TRBJ1-2; cdr3_aa: CASSLGTGAFGYTF; cdr3_nt: TGTGCCAGCAGTTTAGGGACAGGGGCTTTTGGCTACACCTTC
d_call: .; clone_size: few; v_call: TRBV7-6; j_call: TRBJ1-6; cdr3_aa: CASSLGGGRSPLHF; cdr3_nt: TGTGCCAGCAGCTTAGGGGGAGGACGATCACCCCTCCACTTT
d_call: TRBD1; clone_size: few; v_call: TRBV6-6; j_call: TRBJ2-5; cdr3_aa: CASGRTSGTEETQYF; cdr3_nt: TGTGCCAGCGGGCGAACCTCCGGGACAGAAGAGACCCAGTACTTC
d_call: TRBD1; clone_size: .; v_call: TRBV6-6; j_call: TRBJ1-6; cdr3_aa: CASRPSDRVNNSPLHF; cdr3_nt: TGTGCCAGCAGACCCTCGGACAGGGTCAATAATTCACCTCTCCACTTT
d_call: .; clone_size: .; v_call: TRBV10-2; j_call: TRBJ1-1; cdr3_aa: CASSGGQLNTEAFF; cdr3_nt: TGCGCCAGCAGTGGAGGACAGTTGAACACTGAAGCTTTCTTT
d_call: .; clone_size: .; v_call: TRBV7-2; j_call: TRBJ2-7; cdr3_aa: CASSLTRGGEQYF; cdr3_nt: TGTGCCAGCAGCTTGACCCGAGGAGGTGAGCAGTACTTC
d_call: TRBD1; clone_size: .; v_call: TRBV6-6; j_call: TRBJ1-1; cdr3_aa: CASSYGDRGGTEAFF; cdr3_nt: TGTGCCAGCAGTTACGGGGACAGGGGAGGCACTGAAGCTTTCTTT
d_call: TRBD1; clone_size: .; v_call: TRBV28; j_call: TRBJ2-7; cdr3_aa: CASNDRGRTYEQYF; cdr3_nt: TGTGCCAGCAACGACAGGGGACGGACCTACGAGCAGTACTTC